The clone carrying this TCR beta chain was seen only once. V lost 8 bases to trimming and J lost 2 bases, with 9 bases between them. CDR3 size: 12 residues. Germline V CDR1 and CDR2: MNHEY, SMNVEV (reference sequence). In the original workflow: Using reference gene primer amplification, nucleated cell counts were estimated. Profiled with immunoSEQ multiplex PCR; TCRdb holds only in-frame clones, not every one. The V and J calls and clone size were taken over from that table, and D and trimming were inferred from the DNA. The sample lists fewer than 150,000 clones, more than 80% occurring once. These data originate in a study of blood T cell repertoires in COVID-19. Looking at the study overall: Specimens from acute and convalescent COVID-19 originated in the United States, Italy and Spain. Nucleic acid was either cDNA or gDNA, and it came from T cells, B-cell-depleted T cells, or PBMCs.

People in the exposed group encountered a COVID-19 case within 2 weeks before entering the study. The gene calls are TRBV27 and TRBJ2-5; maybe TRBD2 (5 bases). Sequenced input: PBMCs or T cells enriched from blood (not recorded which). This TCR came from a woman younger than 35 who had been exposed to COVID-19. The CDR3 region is CASRGLQETQYF. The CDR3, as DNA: TGTGCCAGCCGCGGACTTCAAGAGACCCAGTACTTC.